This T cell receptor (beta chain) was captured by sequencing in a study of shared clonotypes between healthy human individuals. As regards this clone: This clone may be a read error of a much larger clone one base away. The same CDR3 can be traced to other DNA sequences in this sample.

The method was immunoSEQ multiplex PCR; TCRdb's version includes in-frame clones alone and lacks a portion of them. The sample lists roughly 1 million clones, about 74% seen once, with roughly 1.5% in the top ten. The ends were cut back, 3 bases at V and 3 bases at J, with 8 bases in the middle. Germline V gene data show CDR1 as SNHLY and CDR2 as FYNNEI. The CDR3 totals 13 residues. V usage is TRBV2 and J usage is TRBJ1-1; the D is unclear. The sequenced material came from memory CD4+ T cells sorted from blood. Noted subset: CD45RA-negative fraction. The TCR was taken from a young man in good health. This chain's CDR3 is CASSELEDTEAFF. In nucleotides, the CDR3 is TGTGCCAGCAGTGAGTTGGAGGACACTGAAGCTTTCTTT.